This TCR beta chain was profiled in a study of control samples from healthy donors and cancer patients. Using immunoSEQ multiplex PCR, the repertoire was profiled, and TCRdb retains in-frame clones only, with some absent. The sample includes over 120,000 clones, 91% of them seen just once. The germline CDR1 and CDR2 sequences are PRHDT and FYEKMQ (reference sequence). With V trimmed by 1 base and J by 5 bases, 5 bases remained unmatched. There are 14 residues in the CDR3. The gene calls are TRBV13 and TRBJ2-7; 7 positions agree with TRBD1. The sequence was collected from a man aged 25 to 45 in good health. Sequencing input: blood. The CDR3 here is CASSLAQGFDEQYF. The CDR3, as DNA: TGTGCCAGCAGCTTAGCACAGGGGTTCGACGAGCAGTACTTC. The full variable domain, completed using reference TRBV13 and TRBJ2-7, is AAGVIQSPRHLIKEKRETATLKCYPIPRHDTVYWYQQGPGQDPQFLISFYEKMQSDKGSIPDRFSAQQFSDYHSELNMSSLELGDSALYFCASSLAQGFDEQYFGPGTRLTVT.